This TCR beta chain was documented in a study of T cell changes during pregnancy in multiple sclerosis. The method was immunoSEQ multiplex PCR; TCRdb's version includes in-frame clones alone and lacks a portion of them. The sample records over 50,000 clones, approximately 90% being singletons. Germline V CDR1 and CDR2: PRHDT, FYEKMQ (reference sequence). CDR3 length: 15 residues. Trimming took off 4 bases at V and 2 bases at J, with 15 bases between the two ends. This TCR derives from a female donor in good health, enrolled as a control in a pregnancy study. The chain recombines TRBV13 with TRBJ2-7; the D gene is possibly TRBD2 (7 bases). The specimen was peripheral blood, collected in the first trimester of pregnancy. The CDR3 nucleotides are TGTGCCAGCAGCTCCACTGCGGGGGCCACCTACGAGCAGTACTTC. Translation gives CASSSTAGATYEQYF.